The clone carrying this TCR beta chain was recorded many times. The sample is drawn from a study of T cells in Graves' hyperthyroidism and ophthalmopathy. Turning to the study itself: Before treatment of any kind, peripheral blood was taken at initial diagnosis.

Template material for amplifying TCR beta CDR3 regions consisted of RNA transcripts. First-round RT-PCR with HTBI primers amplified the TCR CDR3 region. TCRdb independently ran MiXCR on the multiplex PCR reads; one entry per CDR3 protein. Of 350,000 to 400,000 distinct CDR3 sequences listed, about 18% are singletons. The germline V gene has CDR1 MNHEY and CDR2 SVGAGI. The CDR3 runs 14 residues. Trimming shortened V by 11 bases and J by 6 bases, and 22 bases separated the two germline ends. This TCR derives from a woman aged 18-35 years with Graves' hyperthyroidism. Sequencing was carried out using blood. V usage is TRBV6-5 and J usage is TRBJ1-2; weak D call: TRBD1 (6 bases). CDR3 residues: CAARTSRGADGYTF. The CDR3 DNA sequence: TGTGCCGCCCGGACTTCGAGGGGGGCAGATGGCTACACCTTC.